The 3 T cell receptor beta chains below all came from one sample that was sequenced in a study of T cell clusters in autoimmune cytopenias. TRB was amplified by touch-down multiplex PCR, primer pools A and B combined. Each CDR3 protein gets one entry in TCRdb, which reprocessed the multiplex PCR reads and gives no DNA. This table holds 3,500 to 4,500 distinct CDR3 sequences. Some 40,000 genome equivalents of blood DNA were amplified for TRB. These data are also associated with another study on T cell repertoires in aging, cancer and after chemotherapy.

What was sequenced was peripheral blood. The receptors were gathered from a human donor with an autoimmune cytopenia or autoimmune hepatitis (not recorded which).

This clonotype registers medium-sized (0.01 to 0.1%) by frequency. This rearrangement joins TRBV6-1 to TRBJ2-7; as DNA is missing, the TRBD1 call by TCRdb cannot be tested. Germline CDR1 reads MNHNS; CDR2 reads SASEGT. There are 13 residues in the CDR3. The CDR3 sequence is CASSLTGSYEQYF.

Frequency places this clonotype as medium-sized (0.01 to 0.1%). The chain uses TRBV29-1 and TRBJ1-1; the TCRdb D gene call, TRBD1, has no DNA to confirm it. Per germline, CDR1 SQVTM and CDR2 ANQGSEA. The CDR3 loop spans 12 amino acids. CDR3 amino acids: CSVGQGETEAFF.

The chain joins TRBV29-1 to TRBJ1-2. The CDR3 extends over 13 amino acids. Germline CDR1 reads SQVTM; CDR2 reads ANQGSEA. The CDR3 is CSAERQSGYGYTF.